This T cell receptor beta chain derives from a study of cytomegalovirus exposure and HLA in healthy donors. Looking at the study overall: Most genotyped donors, 81% of some 400, had Caucasian-associated genetic ancestry.

The PCR used 60 Vbeta and 13 Jbeta primers. This table comes from immunoSEQ multiplex PCR, and its TCRdb copy is limited to in-frame clones, with some not included. The sample has about 170,000 clones, about 85% seen once. CDR3 length: 14 residues. Germline lookup yields CDR1 LGHNA and CDR2 YNFKEQ. The V end was cut by 5 bases, the J end by 8 bases, with 15 bases between. The receptor was derived from a man aged 18 to 30 in good health and CMV-seropositive. Sequencing was done on a sample of PBMCs. This chain links TRBV4-2 with TRBJ2-2, with a possible D match to TRBD2 (5 bases). The CDR3 DNA reads TGTGCCAGCAGCTCTCCGGGGAGAGAAGGGGAGCTGTTTTTT. Its translation: CASSSPGREGELFF.